Listed here is a single T cell receptor (beta chain). This CDR3 contains 15 residues. Trimming cost V 1 base and J 0 bases, with 7 bases left between them. The germline CDR1 and CDR2 sequences are SGHTA and FQGNSA. The data are from a study of control samples from healthy donors and cancer patients. Libraries were prepared by immunoSEQ multiplex PCR; TCRdb keeps only in-frame clonotypes and omits some of them. This table has around 55,000 clones, roughly 89% appearing once. Specimen: PBMCs. The chain joins TRBV7-2 to TRBJ2-1; the D gene is possibly TRBD2 (5 bases). This sequence originates from a man between 40 and 49 years old with colorectal cancer. In DNA form, the CDR3 reads TGTGCCAGCAGCTTAGATCGGGACTCCTACAATGAGCAGTTCTTC. It specifies CASSLDRDSYNEQFF.